These 8 T cell receptor beta chains were sequenced from one sample in a study of PD-L1 blockade in urothelial cancer. Some clones are missing from TCRdb's copy, which holds only in-frame ones; the method was immunoSEQ multiplex PCR. The sample lists around 100,000 clones, less than 95% seen once, with more than 3% in the top ten. Time point given: peripheral blood 6 weeks after treatment start. Source: PBMCs, taken around atezolizumab (anti-PD-L1) treatment. The receptor source for this set is a man between 60 and 75 years old with urothelial cancer.

A single count supports this clone. The junction shows a germline mismatch at one end, possibly a read error. Other nucleotide sequences in the sample specify the same CDR3. The gene calls are TRBV6-1 and TRBJ1-1; D remains ambiguous. Germline values: CDR1 MNHNS, CDR2 SASEGT. The CDR3 spans 11 residues. This chain's CDR3 is CASSDRTEAFF. In nucleotides, the CDR3 is TGTGCCAGCAGTGATCGGACTGAAGCTTTCTTC.

This chain connects TRBV7-9 to TRBJ2-7; 7 nucleotides line up with TRBD1. The V gene's germline CDR1 is SEHNR and CDR2 FQNEAQ (reference sequence). This CDR3 is 17 amino acids long. The junction had 13 bases not matched to a gene; V was cut back by 3 bases and J by 2 bases. CDR3 residues: CASSLDRGQRLTYEQYF. Here the CDR3 DNA reads TGTGCCAGCAGCTTGGATAGGGGGCAGCGACTTACCTACGAGCAGTACTTC. The entire variable domain, with the rest obtained from reference TRBV7-9 and TRBJ2-7, is as follows: DTGVSQNPRHKITKRGQNVTFRCDPISEHNRLYWYRQTLGQGPEFLTYFQNEAQLEKSRLLSDRFSAERPKGSFSTLEIQRTEQGDSAMYLCASSLDRGQRLTYEQYFGPGTRLTVT.

The DNA for the CDR3 is TGCGCCAGCAGCTTGATTTCGGGACAGGGGCCGCTGGATGGAAATTCACCCCTCCACTTT. This sequence encodes CASSLISGQGPLDGNSPLHF. The chain joins TRBV5-1 to TRBJ1-6; TRBD1 matches at 10 bases. This CDR3 has 20 amino acids. Germline CDR1 is SGHRS and CDR2 is YFSETQ. V was pared by 1 base and J by 7 bases, with 17 bases of the junction left unmatched.

This chain connects TRBV10-1 to TRBJ2-3, with 13 nucleotides matching TRBD2. The germline V gene encodes CDR1 WNHNN and CDR2 SYGVQD (reference sequence). The CDR3 length is 15 residues. V lost 5 bases to trimming and J lost 7 bases; unmatched junction nucleotides: 6. The CDR3 nucleotides are TGCGCCAGCAGTCAACTAGCGGGAGGGCCATATACGCAGTATTTT. This translates into CASSQLAGGPYTQYF.

The rearrangement uses TRBV30 and TRBJ1-3; a possible D gene is TRBD1 (5 bases). Germline V gives CDR1 GTSNPN, CDR2 SVGIG (reference sequence). The CDR3 spans 14 residues. Trimming pared 4 bases from V and 0 bases from J, leaving 10 bases between. The CDR3 is CAWKNRSSGNTIYF. The CDR3 nucleotides are TGTGCCTGGAAGAACAGGAGCTCTGGAAACACCATATATTTT.

The chain is built from TRBV5-4 and TRBJ2-3; D is possibly TRBD2 (6 bases). Trimming removed 3 bases at V and 0 bases at J, with 8 bases between. CDR1 and CDR2 (germline): SGHNT, YYREEE (reference sequence). The CDR3 is 14 residues long. CDR3: CASSSGTSTDTQYF. As DNA, the CDR3 is TGTGCCAGCAGCTCCGGGACTAGCACAGATACGCAGTATTTT.

The rearrangement joins TRBV19 to TRBJ2-1; D unclear. Trimming removed 4 bases at V and 9 bases at J, with 13 bases between. The germline V gene encodes CDR1 LNHDA and CDR2 SQIVND (reference sequence). This CDR3 has 13 residues. The CDR3 protein is CASSSLITGEQFF. The CDR3 bases are TGTGCCAGTAGTAGTCTGATTACTGGTGAGCAGTTCTTC.

This rearrangement joins TRBV5-1 to TRBJ1-2; no definite D call. CDR3 length equals 14 residues. Germline CDR1 and CDR2: SGHRS and YFSETQ. V dropped 2 bases and J dropped 3 bases, with 11 bases sitting between them. CDR3 sequence (DNA): TGCGCCAGCAGCTTTACTGCAGAGGACTATGGCTACACCTTC. This encodes CASSFTAEDYGYTF.